The clone carrying this TCR beta chain was observed a single time. Here immunoSEQ multiplex PCR was the method, and the copy in TCRdb shows in-frame clones only, minus some. Among approximately 50,000 clones listed, over 65% were seen once. The V and J ends lost 1 base and 3 bases respectively, with 16 bases between them. The germline V gene has CDR1 SGHTA and CDR2 FQGNSA. The CDR3 length is 17 residues. The data belong to a study of PD-1 blockade in mismatch repair-deficient tumors. The specimen was peripheral blood, collected 4 weeks after starting pembrolizumab. The rearrangement uses TRBV7-2 and TRBJ1-5; D possibly corresponds to TRBD1 (6 bases). The clonotype comes from an adult with mismatch repair-deficient cancer. CDR3 nucleotides: TGTGCCAGCAGCTTAGGAGGCCTTGTGGGACACAATCAGCCCCAGCATTTT. Protein: CASSLGGLVGHNQPQHF.